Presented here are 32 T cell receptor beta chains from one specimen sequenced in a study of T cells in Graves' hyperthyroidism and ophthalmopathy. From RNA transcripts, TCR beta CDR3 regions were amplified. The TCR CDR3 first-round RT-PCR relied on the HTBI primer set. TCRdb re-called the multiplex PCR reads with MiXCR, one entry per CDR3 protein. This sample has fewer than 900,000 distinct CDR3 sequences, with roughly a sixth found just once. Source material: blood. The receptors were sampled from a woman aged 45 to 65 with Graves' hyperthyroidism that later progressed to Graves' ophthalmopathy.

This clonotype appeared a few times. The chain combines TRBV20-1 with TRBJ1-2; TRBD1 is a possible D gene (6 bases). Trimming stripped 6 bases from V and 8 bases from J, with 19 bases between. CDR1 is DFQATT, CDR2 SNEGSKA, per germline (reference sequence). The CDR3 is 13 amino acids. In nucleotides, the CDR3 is TGCAGTGCGATTATGCAGGGGACGAGAGGCTACACCTTC. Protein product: CSAIMQGTRGYTF.

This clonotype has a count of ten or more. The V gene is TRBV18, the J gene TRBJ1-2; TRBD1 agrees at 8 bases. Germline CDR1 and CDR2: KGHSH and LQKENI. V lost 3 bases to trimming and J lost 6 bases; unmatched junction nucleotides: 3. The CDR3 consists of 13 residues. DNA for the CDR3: TGTGCCAGCTCACCTCAGGGACAGGATGGCTACACCTTC. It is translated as CASSPQGQDGYTF.

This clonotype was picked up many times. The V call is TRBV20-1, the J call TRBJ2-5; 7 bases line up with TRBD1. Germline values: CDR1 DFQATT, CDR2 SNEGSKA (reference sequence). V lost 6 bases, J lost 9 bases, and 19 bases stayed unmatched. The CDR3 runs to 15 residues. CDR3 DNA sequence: TGCAGTGCCACCTCCGACAGGGCTGGCGAGAAGGCCCAGTACTTC. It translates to CSATSDRAGEKAQYF.

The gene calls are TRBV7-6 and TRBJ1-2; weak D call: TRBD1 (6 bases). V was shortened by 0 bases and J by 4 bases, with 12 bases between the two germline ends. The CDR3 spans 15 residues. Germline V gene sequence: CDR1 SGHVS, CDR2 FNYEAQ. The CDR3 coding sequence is TGTGCCAGCAGCTTAGCCCCAACAGGGTCCTATGGCTACACCTTC. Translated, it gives CASSLAPTGSYGYTF.

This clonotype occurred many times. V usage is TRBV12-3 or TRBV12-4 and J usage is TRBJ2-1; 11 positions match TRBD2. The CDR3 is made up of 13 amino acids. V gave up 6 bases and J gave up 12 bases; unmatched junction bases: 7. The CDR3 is CASSSSGGARQFF. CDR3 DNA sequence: TGTGCCAGCAGCAGTAGCGGGGGGGCTCGGCAGTTCTTC.

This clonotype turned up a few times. CDR3 protein: CASEGRAGDAFF. CDR3 DNA: TGTGCCAGCGAAGGCCGGGCGGGGGATGCTTTCTTT. The genes are TRBV2 and TRBJ1-1, with TRBD1 as a possible D gene (5 bases). The germline V gene has CDR1 SNHLY and CDR2 FYNNEI. The CDR3 has 12 residues. Trimming removed 8 bases at V and 11 bases at J, with 18 bases between.

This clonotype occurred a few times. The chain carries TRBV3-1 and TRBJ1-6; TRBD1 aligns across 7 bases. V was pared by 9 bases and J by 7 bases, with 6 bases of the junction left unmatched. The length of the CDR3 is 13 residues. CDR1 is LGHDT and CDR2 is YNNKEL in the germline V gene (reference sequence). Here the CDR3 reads CASSGTVNSPLHF. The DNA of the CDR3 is TGTGCCAGTTCCGGGACAGTGAATTCACCCCTCCACTTT.

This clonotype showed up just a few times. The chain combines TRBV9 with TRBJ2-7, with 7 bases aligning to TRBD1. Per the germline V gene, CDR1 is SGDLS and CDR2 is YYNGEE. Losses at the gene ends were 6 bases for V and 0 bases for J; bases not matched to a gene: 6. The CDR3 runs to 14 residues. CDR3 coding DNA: TGTGCCAGCACCCCAGGGGGAGCCTCCTACGAGCAGTACTTC. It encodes CASTPGGASYEQYF.

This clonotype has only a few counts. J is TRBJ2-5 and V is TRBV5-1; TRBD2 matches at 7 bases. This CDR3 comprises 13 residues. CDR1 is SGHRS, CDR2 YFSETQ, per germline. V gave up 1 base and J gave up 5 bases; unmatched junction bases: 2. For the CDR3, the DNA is TGCGCCAGCAGCTTGAGACTAGCTGAGACCCAGTACTTC. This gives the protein CASSLRLAETQYF.

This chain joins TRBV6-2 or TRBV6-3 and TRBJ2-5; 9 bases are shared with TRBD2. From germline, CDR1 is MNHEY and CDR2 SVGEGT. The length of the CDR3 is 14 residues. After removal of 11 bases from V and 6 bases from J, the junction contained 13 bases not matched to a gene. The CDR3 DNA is TGTGCCTCAAAAGCGGGGGGCTTTGAGAAGACCCAGTACTTC. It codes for CASKAGGFEKTQYF.

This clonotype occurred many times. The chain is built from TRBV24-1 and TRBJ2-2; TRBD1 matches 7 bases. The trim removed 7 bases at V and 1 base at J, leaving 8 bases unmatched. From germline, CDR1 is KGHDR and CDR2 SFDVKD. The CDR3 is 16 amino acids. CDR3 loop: CATSPPGTVNTGELFF. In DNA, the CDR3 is TGTGCCACCAGCCCCCCCGGGACAGTGAACACCGGGGAGCTGTTTTTT.

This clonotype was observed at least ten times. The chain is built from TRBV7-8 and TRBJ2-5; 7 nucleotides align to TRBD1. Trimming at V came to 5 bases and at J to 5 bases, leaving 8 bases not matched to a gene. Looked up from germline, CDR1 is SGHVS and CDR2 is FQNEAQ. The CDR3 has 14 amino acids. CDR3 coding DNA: TGTGCCAGCAGCAAAACAGGGGCCTATGAGACCCAGTACTTC. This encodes CASSKTGAYETQYF.

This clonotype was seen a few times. CDR3 loop: CASSQLIREKLFF. DNA for the CDR3: TGCGCCAGCAGCCAACTTATTCGGGAAAAACTGTTTTTT. The chain couples TRBV4-1 to TRBJ1-4; D gene unclear. The V end was cut by 2 bases, the J end by 8 bases, with 9 bases between. This CDR3 spans 13 amino acids. Germline assignment: CDR1 MGHRA and CDR2 YSYEKL.

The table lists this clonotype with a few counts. CDR3 region: CASSPTAGGAPDTQYF. The CDR3 bases are TGTGCCAGCTCACCTACCGCAGGGGGCGCGCCCGATACGCAGTATTTT. V and J are TRBV18 and TRBJ2-3, with TRBD1 matching over 8 bases. V shed 3 bases and J 6 bases; nucleotides not matched to a gene: 11. Germline CDR1 reads KGHSH; CDR2 reads LQKENI. This CDR3 is built from 16 residues. Together with reference TRBV18 and TRBJ2-3, the CDR3 gives the full variable domain: NAGVMQNPRHLVRRRGQEARLRCSPMKGHSHVYWYRQLPEEGLKFMVYLQKENIIDESGMPKERFSAEFPKEGPSILRIQQVVRGDSAAYFCASSPTAGGAPDTQYFGPGTRLTVL.

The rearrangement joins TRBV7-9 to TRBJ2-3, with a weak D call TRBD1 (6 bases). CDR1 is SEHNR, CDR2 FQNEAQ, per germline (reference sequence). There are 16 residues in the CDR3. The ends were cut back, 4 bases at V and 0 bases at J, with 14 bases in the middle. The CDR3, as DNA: TGTGCCAGCAGCTCCCTAAGGACAGCAAGCACAGATACGCAGTATTTT. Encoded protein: CASSSLRTASTDTQYF. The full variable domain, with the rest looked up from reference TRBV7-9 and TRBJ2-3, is DTGVSQNPRHKITKRGQNVTFRCDPISEHNRLYWYRQTLGQGPEFLTYFQNEAQLEKSRLLSDRFSAERPKGSFSTLEIQRTEQGDSAMYLCASSSLRTASTDTQYFGPGTRLTVL.

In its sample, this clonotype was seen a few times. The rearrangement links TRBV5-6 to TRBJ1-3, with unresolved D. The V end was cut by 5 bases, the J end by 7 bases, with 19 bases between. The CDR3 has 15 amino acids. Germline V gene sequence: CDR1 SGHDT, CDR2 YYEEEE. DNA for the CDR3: TGTGCCAGCAGTCTCTTTACGGCAACCGGGAACACCATATATTTT. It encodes CASSLFTATGNTIYF.

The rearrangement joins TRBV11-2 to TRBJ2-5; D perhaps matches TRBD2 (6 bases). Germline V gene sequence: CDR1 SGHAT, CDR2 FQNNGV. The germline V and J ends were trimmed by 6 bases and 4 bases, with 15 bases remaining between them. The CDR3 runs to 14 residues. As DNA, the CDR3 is TGTGCCAGCAGTGTAGTATTCGGGGGAGAGACCCAGTACTTC. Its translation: CASSVVFGGETQYF.

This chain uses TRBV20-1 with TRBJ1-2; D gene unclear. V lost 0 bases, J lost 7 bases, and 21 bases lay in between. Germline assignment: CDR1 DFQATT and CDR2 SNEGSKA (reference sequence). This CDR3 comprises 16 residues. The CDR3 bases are TGCAGTGCTAGAGATCTCAATGCCCCGGGAGGTGGTGGCTACACCTTC. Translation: CSARDLNAPGGGGYTF.

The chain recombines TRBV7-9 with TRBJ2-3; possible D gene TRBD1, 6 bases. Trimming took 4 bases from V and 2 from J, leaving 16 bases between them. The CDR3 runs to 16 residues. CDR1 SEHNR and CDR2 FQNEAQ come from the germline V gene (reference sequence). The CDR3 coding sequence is TGTGCCAGCAGCTCGCCACCGGGACATATCACAGATACGCAGTATTTT. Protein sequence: CASSSPPGHITDTQYF.

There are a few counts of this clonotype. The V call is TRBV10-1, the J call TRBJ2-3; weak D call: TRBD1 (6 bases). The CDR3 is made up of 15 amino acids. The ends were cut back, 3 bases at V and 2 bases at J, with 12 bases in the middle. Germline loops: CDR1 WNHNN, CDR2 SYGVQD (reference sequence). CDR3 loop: CASSELGQHTDTQYF. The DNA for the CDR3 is TGCGCCAGCAGTGAACTCGGACAGCACACAGATACGCAGTATTTT.

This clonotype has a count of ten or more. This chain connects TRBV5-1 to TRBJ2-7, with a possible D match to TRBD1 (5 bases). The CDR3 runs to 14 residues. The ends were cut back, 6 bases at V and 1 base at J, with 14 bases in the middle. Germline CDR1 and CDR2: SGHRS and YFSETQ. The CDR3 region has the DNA TGCGCCAGCACGGCGGCAGGGAAATCCTACGAGCAGTACTTC. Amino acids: CASTAAGKSYEQYF.

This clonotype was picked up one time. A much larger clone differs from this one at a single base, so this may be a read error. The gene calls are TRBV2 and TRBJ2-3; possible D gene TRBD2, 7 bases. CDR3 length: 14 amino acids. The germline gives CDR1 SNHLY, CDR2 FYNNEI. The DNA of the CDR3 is TGTGTCAGCAGAGGGCGGGGGCGGGCAGATACGCAGTATTTT. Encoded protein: CVSRGRGRADTQYF.

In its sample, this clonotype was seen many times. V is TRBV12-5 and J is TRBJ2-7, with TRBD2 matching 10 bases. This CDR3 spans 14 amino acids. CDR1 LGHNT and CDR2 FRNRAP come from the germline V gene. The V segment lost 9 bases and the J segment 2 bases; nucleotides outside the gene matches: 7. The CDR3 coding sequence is TGTGCTAGGCTAGCGGGGGTTCGCACCTACGAGCAGTACTTC. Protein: CARLAGVRTYEQYF.

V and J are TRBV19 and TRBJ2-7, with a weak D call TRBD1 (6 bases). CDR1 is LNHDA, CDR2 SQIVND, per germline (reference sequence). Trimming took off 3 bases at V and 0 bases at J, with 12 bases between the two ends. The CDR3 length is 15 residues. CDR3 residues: CASSIPRGRSYEQYF. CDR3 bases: TGTGCCAGTAGTATCCCCAGGGGACGCTCCTACGAGCAGTACTTC.

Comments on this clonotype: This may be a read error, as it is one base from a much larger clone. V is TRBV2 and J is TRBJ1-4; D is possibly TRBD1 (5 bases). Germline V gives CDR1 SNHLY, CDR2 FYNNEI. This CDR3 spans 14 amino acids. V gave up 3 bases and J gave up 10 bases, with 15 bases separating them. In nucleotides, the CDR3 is TGTGCCAGCAGTGACGCCGGGGCCGAGCGAAAACTGTTTTTT. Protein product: CASSDAGAERKLFF.

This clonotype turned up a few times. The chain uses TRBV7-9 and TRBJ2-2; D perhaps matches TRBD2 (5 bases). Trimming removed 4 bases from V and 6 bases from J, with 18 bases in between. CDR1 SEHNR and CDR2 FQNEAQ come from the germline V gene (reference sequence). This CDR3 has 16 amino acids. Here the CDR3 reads CASSYFSELPAGELFF. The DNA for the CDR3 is TGTGCCAGCAGCTACTTTAGCGAACTCCCGGCCGGGGAGCTGTTTTTT.

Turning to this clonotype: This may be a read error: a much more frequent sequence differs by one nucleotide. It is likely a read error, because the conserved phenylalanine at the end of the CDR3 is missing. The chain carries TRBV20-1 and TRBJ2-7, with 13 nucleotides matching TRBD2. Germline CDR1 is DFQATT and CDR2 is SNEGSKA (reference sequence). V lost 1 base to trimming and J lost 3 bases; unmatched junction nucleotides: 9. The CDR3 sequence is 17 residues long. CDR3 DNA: TGCAGTGCTAGAGGGACTAGCGGGGGACAACTAGTCTACGAGCAGTACCTC. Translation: CSARGTSGGQLVYEQYL.

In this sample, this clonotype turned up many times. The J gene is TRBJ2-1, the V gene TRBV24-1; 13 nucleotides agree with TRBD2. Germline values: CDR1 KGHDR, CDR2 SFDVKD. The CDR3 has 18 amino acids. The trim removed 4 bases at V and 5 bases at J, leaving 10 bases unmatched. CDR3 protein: CATSDASIGLAGDNEQFF. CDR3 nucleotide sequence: TGTGCCACCAGTGACGCTTCAATCGGACTAGCGGGGGACAATGAGCAGTTCTTC.

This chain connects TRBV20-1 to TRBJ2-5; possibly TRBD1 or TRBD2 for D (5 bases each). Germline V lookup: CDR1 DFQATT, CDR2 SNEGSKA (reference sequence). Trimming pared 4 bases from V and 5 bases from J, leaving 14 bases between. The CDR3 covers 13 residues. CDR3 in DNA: TGCAGTGCTACTGGGGGACCGGGGGAGACCCAGTACTTC. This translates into CSATGGPGETQYF.

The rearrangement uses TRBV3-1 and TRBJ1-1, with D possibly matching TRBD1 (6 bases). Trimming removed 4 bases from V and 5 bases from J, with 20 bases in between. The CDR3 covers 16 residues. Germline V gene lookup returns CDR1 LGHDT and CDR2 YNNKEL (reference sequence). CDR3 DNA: TGTGCCAGCAGCCCCCGGGCCAGCTCAAGGGGGACTGAAGCTTTCTTT. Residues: CASSPRASSRGTEAFF.

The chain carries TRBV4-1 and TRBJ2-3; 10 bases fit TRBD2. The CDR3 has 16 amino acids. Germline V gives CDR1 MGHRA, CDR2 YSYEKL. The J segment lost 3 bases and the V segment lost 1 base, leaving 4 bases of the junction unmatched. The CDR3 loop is CASSQGGLANTDTQYF. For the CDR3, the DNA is TGCGCCAGCAGCCAAGGGGGACTAGCGAATACAGATACGCAGTATTTT.

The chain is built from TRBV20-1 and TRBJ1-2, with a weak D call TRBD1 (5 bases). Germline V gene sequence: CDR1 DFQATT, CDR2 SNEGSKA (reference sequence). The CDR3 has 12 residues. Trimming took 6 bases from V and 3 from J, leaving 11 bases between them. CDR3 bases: TGCAGTGCCACAGGAGATGACTATGGCTACACCTTC. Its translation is CSATGDDYGYTF.